The clone carrying this TCR beta chain was seen ten or more times. Its specificity is unknown. The sample originates from a study of Graves' ophthalmopathy and Graves' hyperthyroidism. RNA transcripts were the template, and TCR beta CDR3 regions were amplified from them. HTBI-primed first-round RT-PCR preceded second-round multiplex PCR. TCRdb re-called the multiplex PCR reads through MiXCR, storing one row per CDR3 protein. Altogether roughly 500,000 distinct CDR3 sequences are present, about 15% being singletons, with the ten largest covering 9.5% to 10%. This CDR3 contains 15 residues. Germline values: CDR1 MDHEN, CDR2 SYDVKM. V shed 6 bases and J shed 3 bases, with 15 bases lying between them. Study observations and caveats: Sensitivity of 85% to 90% and specificity of about 84% were achieved when a 13-signature model separated ophthalmopathy from stable hyperthyroidism.

The V call is TRBV28, the J call TRBJ1-5; TRBD1 might be the D (6 bases). The sequence was collected from a woman younger than 45 with Graves' ophthalmopathy. Sequenced input: blood. Here the CDR3 reads CASRYRDIPNQPQHF. For the CDR3, the DNA is TGTGCCAGCAGGTACCGGGACATACCCAATCAGCCCCAGCATTTT.